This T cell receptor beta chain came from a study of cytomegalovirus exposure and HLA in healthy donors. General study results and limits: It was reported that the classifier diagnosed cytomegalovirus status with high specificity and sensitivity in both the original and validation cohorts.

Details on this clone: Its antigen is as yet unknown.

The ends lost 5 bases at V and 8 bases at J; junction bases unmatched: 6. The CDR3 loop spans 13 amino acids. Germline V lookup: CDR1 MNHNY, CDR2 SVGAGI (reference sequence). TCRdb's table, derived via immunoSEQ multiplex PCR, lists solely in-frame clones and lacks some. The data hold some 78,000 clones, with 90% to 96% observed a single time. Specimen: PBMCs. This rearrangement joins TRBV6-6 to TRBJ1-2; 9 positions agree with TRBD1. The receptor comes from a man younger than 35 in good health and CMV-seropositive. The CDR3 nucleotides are TGTGCCAGCAGTAGGGACAGGGCTGGGGGCTACACCTTC. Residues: CASSRDRAGGYTF.